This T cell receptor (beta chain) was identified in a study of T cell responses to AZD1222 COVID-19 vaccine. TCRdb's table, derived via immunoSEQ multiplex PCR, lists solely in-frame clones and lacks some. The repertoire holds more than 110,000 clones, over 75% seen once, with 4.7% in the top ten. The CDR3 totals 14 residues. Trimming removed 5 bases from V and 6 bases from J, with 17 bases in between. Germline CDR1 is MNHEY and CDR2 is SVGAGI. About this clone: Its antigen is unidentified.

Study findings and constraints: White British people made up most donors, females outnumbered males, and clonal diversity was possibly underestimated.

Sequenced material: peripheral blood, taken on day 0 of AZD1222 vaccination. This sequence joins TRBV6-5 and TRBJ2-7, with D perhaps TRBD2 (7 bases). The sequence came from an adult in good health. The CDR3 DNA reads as TGTGCCAGCAGTCCGTGGCGGGGGCACGGCGAGCAGTACTTC. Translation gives CASSPWRGHGEQYF.